Below are 3 T cell receptor beta chains sequenced from a single sample in a study of T-cell memory formation after mild COVID-19. TCRdb recomputed calls from the 5' RACE reads with MiXCR, one row per CDR3 protein. The sample carries some 130,000 distinct CDR3 sequences, approximately 16% recorded once. Sequenced sample: PBMCs or a T cell subset sorted from them (not recorded which). These receptors all come from an adult woman who had mild COVID-19 (a few samples of this study predate the infection). Cell type and time point are not known.

The chain employs TRBV9 and TRBJ2-7; TRBD2 is a possible D gene (6 bases). This CDR3 has 13 amino acids. Per germline, CDR1 SGDLS and CDR2 YYNGEE. Trimming cost V 6 bases and J 6 bases, with 16 bases left between them. The CDR3 reads CASNPSVRGEQYF. DNA for the CDR3: TGTGCCAGCAACCCTAGCGTGAGAGGCGAGCAGTACTTC.

This clonotype was detected only once. The genes are TRBV14 and TRBJ2-2; 7 bases align to TRBD2. The CDR3 extends over 17 amino acids. CDR1 and CDR2 from the germline V gene are SGHDN and FVKESK. V gave up 0 bases and J gave up 4 bases; unmatched junction bases: 8. The DNA of the CDR3 is TGTGCCAGCAGCCAAGATTCGACTAGCTCGTCCACCGGGGAGCTGTTTTTT. It codes for CASSQDSTSSSTGELFF.

The V and J genes are TRBV5-4 and TRBJ2-2; the D gene is possibly TRBD2 (6 bases). Germline V gene sequence: CDR1 SGHNT, CDR2 YYREEE (reference sequence). The CDR3 extends over 16 amino acids. Trimming took 4 bases from V and 4 from J, leaving 17 bases between them. CDR3 sequence (DNA): TGTGCCAGCAGCCCATTCCCCGAGACTAGCACCGGGGAGCTGTTTTTT. Translated, it gives CASSPFPETSTGELFF.